This T cell receptor beta chain was sequenced for a study of blood T cell repertoires in COVID-19. Study information: Material from acute and convalescent COVID-19 was sourced from the United States, Italy and Spain. PBMCs, B-cell-depleted T cells, or T cells were the source of the cDNA or gDNA that made up the material.

Some clones are missing from TCRdb's copy, which holds only in-frame ones; the method was immunoSEQ multiplex PCR. The sample has 78,000 or so clones, about 83% seen once. The CDR3 extends over 15 amino acids. Trimming removed 2 bases from V and 1 base from J; junction bases left unmatched: 5. Germline V CDR1 and CDR2: SGHRS, YFSETQ. Sequenced material: peripheral blood. J is TRBJ2-7 and V is TRBV5-1, with 8 bases aligning to TRBD2. The source of this sequence is a woman aged 55-75 years with acute or convalescent COVID-19. CDR3 DNA sequence: TGCGCCAGCAGCTTCGTCGGGGGGGCGTCCTACGAGCAGTACTTC. The encoded protein is CASSFVGGASYEQYF.